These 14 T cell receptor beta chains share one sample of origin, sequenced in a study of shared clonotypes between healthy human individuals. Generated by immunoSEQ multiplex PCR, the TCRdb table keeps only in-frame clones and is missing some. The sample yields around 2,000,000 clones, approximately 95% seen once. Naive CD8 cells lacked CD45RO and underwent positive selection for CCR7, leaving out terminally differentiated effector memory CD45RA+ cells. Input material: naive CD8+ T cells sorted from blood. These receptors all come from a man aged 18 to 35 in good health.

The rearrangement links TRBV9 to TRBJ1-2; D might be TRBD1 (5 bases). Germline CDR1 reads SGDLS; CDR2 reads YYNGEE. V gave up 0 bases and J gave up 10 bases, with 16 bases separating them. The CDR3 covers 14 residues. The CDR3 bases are TGTGCCAGCAGCGTAGTGGGGGACGGAGGGATCTACACCTTC. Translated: CASSVVGDGGIYTF.

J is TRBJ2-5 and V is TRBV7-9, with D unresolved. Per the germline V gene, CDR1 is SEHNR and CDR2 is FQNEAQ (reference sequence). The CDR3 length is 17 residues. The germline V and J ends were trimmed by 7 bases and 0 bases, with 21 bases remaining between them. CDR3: CASTHQVSPTYQETQYF. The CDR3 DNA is TGTGCCAGCACCCACCAGGTCTCCCCGACATACCAAGAGACCCAGTACTTC.

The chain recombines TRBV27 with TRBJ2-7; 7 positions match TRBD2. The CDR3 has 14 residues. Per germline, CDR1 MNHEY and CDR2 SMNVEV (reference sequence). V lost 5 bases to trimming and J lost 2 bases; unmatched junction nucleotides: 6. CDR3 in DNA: TGTGCCAGCAGTGCCGTAAGCGGGGCCTACGAGCAGTACTTC. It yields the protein CASSAVSGAYEQYF.

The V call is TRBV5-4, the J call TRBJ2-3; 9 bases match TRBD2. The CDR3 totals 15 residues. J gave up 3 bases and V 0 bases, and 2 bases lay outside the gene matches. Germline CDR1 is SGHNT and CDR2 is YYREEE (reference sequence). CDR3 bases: TGTGCCAGCAGCTTGGCTAGCGGGATGACAGATACGCAGTATTTT. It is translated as CASSLASGMTDTQYF. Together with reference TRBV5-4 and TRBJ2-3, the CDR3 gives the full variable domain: ETGVTQSPTHLIKTRGQQVTLRCSSQSGHNTVSWYQQALGQGPQFIFQYYREEENGRGNFPPRFSGLQFPNYSSELNVNALELDDSALYLCASSLASGMTDTQYFGPGTRLTVL.

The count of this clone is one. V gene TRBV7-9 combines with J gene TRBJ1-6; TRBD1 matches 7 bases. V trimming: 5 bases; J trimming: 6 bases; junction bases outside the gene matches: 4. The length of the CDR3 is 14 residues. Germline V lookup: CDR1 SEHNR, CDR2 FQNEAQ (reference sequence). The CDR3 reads CASSVTGRNSPLHF. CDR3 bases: TGTGCCAGCAGCGTGACAGGGCGTAATTCACCCCTCCACTTT.

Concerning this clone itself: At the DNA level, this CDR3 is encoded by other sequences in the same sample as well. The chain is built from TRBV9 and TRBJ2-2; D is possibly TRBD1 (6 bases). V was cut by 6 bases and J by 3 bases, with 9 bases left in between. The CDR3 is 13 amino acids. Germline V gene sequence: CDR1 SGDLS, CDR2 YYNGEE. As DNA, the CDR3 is TGTGCCAGCAACAGGGTAGACACCGGGGAGCTGTTTTTT. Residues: CASNRVDTGELFF. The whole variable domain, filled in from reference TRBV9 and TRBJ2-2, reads DSGVTQTPKHLITATGQRVTLRCSPRSGDLSVYWYQQSLDQGLQFLIQYYNGEERAKGNILERFSAQQFPDLHSELNLSSLELGDSALYFCASNRVDTGELFFGEGSRLTVL.

CDR3 DNA sequence: TGCGCCAGCAGTGAGTCGAGTGGAGTCTATGGCTACACCTTC. Its translation: CASSESSGVYGYTF. This chain joins TRBV10-2 and TRBJ1-2; D is unresolved. Germline values: CDR1 WSHSY, CDR2 SAAADI. The CDR3 has 14 residues. Trimming removed 0 bases at V and 4 bases at J, with 9 bases between.

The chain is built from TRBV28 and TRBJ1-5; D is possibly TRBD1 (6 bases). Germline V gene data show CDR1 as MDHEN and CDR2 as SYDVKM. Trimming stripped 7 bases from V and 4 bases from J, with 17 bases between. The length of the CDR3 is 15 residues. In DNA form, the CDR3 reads TGTGCCAGCACCCCCGGGGGGGGGCTGAATCAGCCCCAGCATTTT. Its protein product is CASTPGGGLNQPQHF.

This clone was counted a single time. CDR3 DNA sequence: TGTGCCAGCAGCTCCCGGGACCTTTCAGGGTTTTACGAGCAGTACTTC. Amino acid sequence: CASSSRDLSGFYEQYF. The chain has TRBV27 and TRBJ2-7; possibly TRBD1 or TRBD2 for D (5 bases each). The germline V gene has CDR1 MNHEY and CDR2 SMNVEV (reference sequence). Trimming stripped 6 bases from V and 4 bases from J, with 22 bases between. The CDR3 consists of 16 residues.

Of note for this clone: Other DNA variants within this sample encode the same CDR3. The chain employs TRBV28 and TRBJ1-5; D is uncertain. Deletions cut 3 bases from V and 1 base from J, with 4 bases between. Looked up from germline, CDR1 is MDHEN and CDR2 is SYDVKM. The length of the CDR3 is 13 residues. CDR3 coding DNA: TGTGCCAGCAGTTTGGACAGCAATCAGCCCCAGCATTTT. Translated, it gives CASSLDSNQPQHF.

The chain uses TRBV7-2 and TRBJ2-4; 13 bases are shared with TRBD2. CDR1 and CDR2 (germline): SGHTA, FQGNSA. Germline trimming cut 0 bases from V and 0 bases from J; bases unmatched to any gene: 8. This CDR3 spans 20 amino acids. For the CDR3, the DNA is TGTGCCAGCAGCTTAGCCCGGGGACTAGCGGGGAACGTAGCCAAAAACATTCAGTACTTC. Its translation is CASSLARGLAGNVAKNIQYF.

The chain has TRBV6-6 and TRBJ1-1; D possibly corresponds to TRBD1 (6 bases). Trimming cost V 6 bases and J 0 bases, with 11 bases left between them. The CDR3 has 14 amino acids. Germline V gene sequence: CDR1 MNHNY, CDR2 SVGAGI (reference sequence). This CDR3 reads CASSTGTVNTEAFF. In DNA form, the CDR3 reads TGTGCCAGCAGCACAGGGACTGTGAACACTGAAGCTTTCTTT.

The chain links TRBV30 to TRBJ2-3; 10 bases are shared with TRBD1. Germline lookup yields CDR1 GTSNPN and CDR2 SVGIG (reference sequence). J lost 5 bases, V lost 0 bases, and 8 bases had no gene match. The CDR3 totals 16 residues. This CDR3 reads CAWSVPGTGVKDTQYF. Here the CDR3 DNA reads TGTGCCTGGAGTGTTCCCGGGACAGGGGTTAAAGATACGCAGTATTTT.

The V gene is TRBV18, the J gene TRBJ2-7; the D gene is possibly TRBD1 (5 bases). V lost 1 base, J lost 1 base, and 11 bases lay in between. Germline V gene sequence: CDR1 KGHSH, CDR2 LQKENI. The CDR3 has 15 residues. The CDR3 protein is CASSPLRGTSYEQYF. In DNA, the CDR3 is TGTGCCAGCTCACCACTTAGGGGAACTTCCTACGAGCAGTACTTC. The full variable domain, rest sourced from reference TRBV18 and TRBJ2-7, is NAGVMQNPRHLVRRRGQEARLRCSPMKGHSHVYWYRQLPEEGLKFMVYLQKENIIDESGMPKERFSAEFPKEGPSILRIQQVVRGDSAAYFCASSPLRGTSYEQYFGPGTRLTVT.